This TCR beta chain came from a study of T-cell memory formation after mild COVID-19. TCR alpha and TCR beta cDNA libraries with sample barcodes and UMIs came from 5'RACE using constant-segment primers. Each CDR3 protein gets one entry after TCRdb re-called the 5' RACE reads with MiXCR. This table has roughly 610,000 distinct CDR3 sequences, 17% appearing once. This CDR3 spans 12 amino acids. Trimming took off 7 bases at V and 5 bases at J, with 12 bases between the two ends. CDR1 and CDR2 from the germline V gene are SGHRS and YFSETQ. The sample consisted of PBMCs or a T cell subset sorted from them (not recorded which). This TCR was sampled from an adult woman who had mild COVID-19 (a few samples of this study predate the infection). Cell type and time point are not known. The chain couples TRBV5-1 to TRBJ2-5; no firm D call. The chain's CDR3 is CASRSETETQYF. The CDR3 nucleotides are TGCGCCAGCCGATCCGAAACGGAGACCCAGTACTTC.